This entry lists 3 T cell receptor beta chains sequenced from one sample in a study of cytomegalovirus exposure and HLA in healthy donors. It was with 60 Vbeta and 13 Jbeta primers that the PCR ran. Method: immunoSEQ multiplex PCR; TCRdb's copy keeps in-frame clones and lacks some. The sample includes around 200,000 clones, around nine tenths of them seen just once. The specimen was PBMCs. All receptors derive from a young woman in good health and CMV-seronegative.

The V call is TRBV4-2, the J call TRBJ2-3; 9 positions match TRBD1. CDR1 is LGHNA, CDR2 YNFKEQ, per germline. V gave up 0 bases and J gave up 4 bases; unmatched junction bases: 5. This CDR3 region has 16 residues. The CDR3: CASSQEGQGGSDTQYF. Written as DNA, the CDR3 is TGTGCCAGCAGCCAAGAGGGACAGGGAGGTTCAGATACGCAGTATTTT.

The chain uses TRBV19 and TRBJ2-1, with 14 bases identical to TRBD2. J gave up 10 bases and V 5 bases, and 10 bases lay outside the gene matches. The CDR3 spans 16 residues. From germline, CDR1 is LNHDA and CDR2 SQIVND (reference sequence). DNA of the CDR3: TGTGCCAGTAGTCCCCACGGGACTAGCGGGAGCTGGGAGCAGTTCTTC. Its protein is CASSPHGTSGSWEQFF.

The rearrangement joins TRBV29-1 to TRBJ2-5; TRBD1 matches 9 bases. Germline CDR1 is SQVTM and CDR2 is ANQGSEA. There are 13 residues in the CDR3. With 8 bases clipped from V and 5 bases from J, the junction kept 9 bases outside the gene matches. CDR3 loop: CSLLQGAGETQYF. DNA of the CDR3: TGCAGCTTACTACAGGGGGCTGGGGAGACCCAGTACTTC.